One sample yielded the 18 T cell receptor delta chains listed below, sequenced in a study of Vδ1+ human thymocytes. Findings of the study overall: In the thymus, TRG and TRD repertoires looked highly polyclonal with Gaussian CDR3 lengths.

Antigens of these TCRs are unknown. Extracted RNA was reverse transcribed into cDNA. The CDR3 regions were amplified by multiplex PCR from V-gene primers to a constant-region primer. TCRdb re-processed the multiplex PCR reads via CATT. The sample shows around 60,000 delta-chain clones, about 16% of them seen only once. Sequences were obtained from Vdelta1+ gamma-delta thymocytes from the thymus. Subset meaning: FACS-sorted CD3+ TCRalphabeta- TCRVdelta1+ TCRVdelta2- thymocytes. The receptors shown here come from a girl under two years old who had congenital heart surgery.

The rearrangement joins TRDV1 to TRDJ1; the D gene is possibly TRDD3 (5 bases). The CDR3 consists of 21 residues. The V gene lost 4 bases and the J gene lost 6 bases, with 36 bases spanning the gap. Germline CDR1 is TSWWSYY and CDR2 is QGS. The CDR3 spells CALGVPLGPVHPYNPPYKLIF. In DNA, the CDR3 is TGTGCTCTTGGGGTACCCTTGGGGCCCGTACACCCCTATAACCCCCCATATAAACTCATCTTT.

The V call is TRDV1, the J call TRDJ1; TRDD3 is a possible D gene (6 bases). Trimming took 1 base from V and 3 from J, leaving 18 bases between them. This CDR3 spans 17 amino acids. Germline CDR1 and CDR2: TSWWSYY and QGS. The chain's CDR3 is CALGEPQREGYADKLIF. The CDR3 DNA follows: TGTGCTCTTGGGGAACCACAAAGGGAGGGATATGCCGATAAACTCATCTTT.

The sample holds a few counts of this clone. The V call is TRDV1, the J call TRDJ1; the match to TRDD3 covers 12 bases. The CDR3 sequence is 20 residues long. The V gene end was trimmed by 6 bases and the J gene end by 0 bases; junction bases not matched to a gene: 17. Looked up from germline, CDR1 is TSWWSYY and CDR2 is QGS. The CDR3 coding sequence is TGTGCTCTTGGAGAAGCGGACTGGGGGATACTTTGGCAGTACACCGATAAACTCATCTTT. Residues: CALGEADWGILWQYTDKLIF.

This chain uses TRDV1 with TRDJ1; 12 nucleotides match TRDD3. The trim removed 4 bases at V and 1 base at J, leaving 13 bases unmatched. The CDR3 has 19 amino acids. CDR1 is TSWWSYY and CDR2 is QGS in the germline V gene. The CDR3 nucleotides read TGTGCTCTTGGGGTTCTACGGACTGGGGGATACCCCAGCACCGATAAACTCATCTTT. Translating gives CALGVLRTGGYPSTDKLIF.

Judged by abundance, this clone is medium-sized. In the same sample, other DNA sequences code for this CDR3. This chain links TRAV29/DV5 with TRDJ1, with a possible D match to TRDD3 (6 bases). The CDR3 covers 16 residues. Trimming stripped 3 bases from V and 0 bases from J, with 18 bases between. The germline V gene has CDR1 NSMFDY and CDR2 ISSIKDK. CDR3 residues: CAAMLDVLGNTDKLIF. For the CDR3, the DNA is TGTGCAGCAATGCTTGATGTACTGGGCAACACCGATAAACTCATCTTT. Full variable domain (outside the CDR3, taken from reference TRAV29/DV5 and TRDJ1): DQQVKQNSPSLSVQEGRISILNCDYTNSMFDYFLWYKKYPAEGPTFLISISSIKDKNEDGRFTVFLNKSAKHLSLHIVPSQPGDSAVYFCAAMLDVLGNTDKLIFGKGTRVTVEP.

The rearrangement uses TRDV1 and TRDJ1; 8 bases agree with TRDD3. The germline gives CDR1 TSWWSYY, CDR2 QGS. The J segment lost 2 bases and the V segment lost 2 bases, leaving 25 bases of the junction unmatched. The CDR3 runs 22 residues. CDR3 DNA sequence: TGTGCTCTTGGGGAAATCCTCCCACTTTCGCCTGGGGGACGCCGTTGGACCGATAAACTCATCTTT. As protein: CALGEILPLSPGGRRWTDKLIF.

This clone was detected a few times. The chain couples TRDV1 to TRDJ1, with 13 bases that match TRDD3. Germline V lookup: CDR1 TSWWSYY, CDR2 QGS. Trimming at V came to 5 bases and at J to 7 bases, leaving 19 bases not matched to a gene. The CDR3 length is 19 residues. DNA for the CDR3: TGTGCTCTTGGGACAGTCTTTCCTACTGGGGGATACGCGCCTTCTAAACTCATCTTT. Protein sequence: CALGTVFPTGGYAPSKLIF.

About this clone: The sample has other DNA sequences that encode this CDR3 too. The rearrangement uses TRDV1 and TRDJ1; 7 positions match TRDD3. The CDR3 contains 19 residues. Germline-derived CDR1 and CDR2 are TSWWSYY and QGS. The V segment lost 5 bases and the J segment 5 bases; nucleotides outside the gene matches: 23. This CDR3 is CALGNPGLGVSRGADKLIF. CDR3 bases: TGTGCTCTTGGGAACCCCGGGCTGGGGGTTTCCAGGGGGGCTGATAAACTCATCTTT.

This clone appeared a few times. J is TRDJ1 and V is TRDV1; 8 bases fit TRDD2. The CDR3 has 21 amino acids. The V and J ends lost 0 bases and 0 bases, in that order; junction bases with no gene match: 18. CDR1 is TSWWSYY and CDR2 is QGS in the germline V gene. The DNA for the CDR3 is TGTGCTCTTGGGGAACTGGTCTCTTCCTACAGGGTTCTGGGGTACACCGATAAACTCATCTTT. Translation: CALGELVSSYRVLGYTDKLIF.

This chain uses TRDV1 with TRDJ1; 12 bases fit TRDD3. The CDR3 is 22 amino acids. Germline assignment: CDR1 TSWWSYY and CDR2 QGS. The junction had 24 bases not matched to a gene; V was cut back by 3 bases and J by 4 bases. CDR3 in amino acids: CALGDSLRTPRTGGYSHDKLIF. CDR3 bases: TGTGCTCTTGGGGATTCTTTGAGGACCCCTCGTACTGGGGGATACTCCCACGATAAACTCATCTTT.

The rearrangement links TRDV2 to TRDJ1, with a tentative D call TRDD2 (6 bases). CDR1 GEAIGNYY and CDR2 EKD come from the germline V gene. The CDR3 is 14 residues long. Between the trimmed V and J ends, which lost 6 bases and 0 bases, there was a span of 13 bases. CDR3 amino acids: CACFYPTYTDKLIF. The CDR3 DNA reads as TGTGCCTGTTTTTATCCTACGTACACCGATAAACTCATCTTT.

The V call is TRDV1, the J call TRDJ1; possibly TRDD2 for D (6 bases). V shed 1 base and J shed 0 bases, with 24 bases lying between them. The CDR3 sequence is 20 residues long. Germline V gives CDR1 TSWWSYY, CDR2 QGS. CDR3 nucleotides: TGTGCTCTTGGGGAACGTACACTCCTACGAAGTTGGGCGAACACCGATAAACTCATCTTT. It encodes CALGERTLLRSWANTDKLIF.

This clone was counted only a few times. The chain links TRDV1 to TRDJ1, with D possibly called TRDD2 or TRDD3 (5 bases each). V was clipped by 4 bases and J by 0 bases, with 21 bases between them. The V gene's germline CDR1 is TSWWSYY and CDR2 QGS. The CDR3 contains 18 residues. The CDR3 bases are TGTGCTCTTGGGGCGATACCTACGTCCCGGGTGTACACCGATAAACTCATCTTT. Translation: CALGAIPTSRVYTDKLIF.

This clone was counted between two and nine times. Different DNA sequences within this sample yield the same CDR3. The genes are TRDV1 and TRDJ1, with D possibly matching TRDD3 (6 bases). Germline V gene lookup returns CDR1 TSWWSYY and CDR2 QGS. V was cut by 5 bases and J by 2 bases, with 9 bases left in between. The CDR3 is 13 amino acids. The CDR3 DNA is TGTGCTCTTGGGCCGGGGGGAACCGATAAACTCATCTTT. It yields the protein CALGPGGTDKLIF.

The chain has TRDV1 and TRDJ1; 9 bases map to TRDD3. Germline CDR1 and CDR2: TSWWSYY and QGS. This CDR3 comprises 19 residues. Unmatched junction bases numbered 14, after V lost 3 bases and J lost 0 bases. The CDR3 bases are TGTGCTCTTGGGGAGTTCCGGGTACTGGGGGACAACTACACCGATAAACTCATCTTT. This sequence encodes CALGEFRVLGDNYTDKLIF.

This clone was seen a handful of times. This chain uses TRDV1 with TRDJ1, with a possible D match to TRDD3 (6 bases). V shed 3 bases and J shed 9 bases, with 29 bases lying between them. The CDR3 is made up of 18 amino acids. Germline assignment: CDR1 TSWWSYY and CDR2 QGS. CDR3 loop: CALGDIFLSLRDRGELIF. CDR3 bases: TGTGCTCTTGGGGACATATTCCTGTCATTGAGGGATAGGGGTGAACTCATCTTT.

V gene TRDV1 combines with J gene TRDJ1; 13 nucleotides match TRDD3. The CDR3 has 22 residues. Unmatched junction bases numbered 18, after V lost 2 bases and J lost 0 bases. The germline V gene encodes CDR1 TSWWSYY and CDR2 QGS. For the CDR3, the DNA is TGTGCTCTTGGGGAAGGGCCGACCTTACTGGGGGATACGCCAGGGTACACCGATAAACTCATCTTT. It specifies CALGEGPTLLGDTPGYTDKLIF.

By share, this clone ranks as medium-sized (0.01 to 0.1%). The V gene is TRDV2, the J gene TRDJ1, with D uncertain. Trimming removed 3 bases at V and 2 bases at J, with 24 bases between. The CDR3 has 18 amino acids. CDR1 is GEAIGNYY, CDR2 EKD, per germline. This CDR3 is CACDSTVFRAIFTDKLIF. The DNA of the CDR3 is TGTGCCTGTGACTCCACAGTCTTTCGAGCTATCTTTACCGATAAACTCATCTTT.